This T cell receptor beta chain derives from a study of blood T cell repertoires in COVID-19. Using immunoSEQ multiplex PCR, the repertoire was profiled, and TCRdb retains in-frame clones only, with some absent. The repertoire consists of 120,000 or so clones, with around 86% occurring once and the leading ten covering about a quarter. The CDR3 loop spans 15 amino acids. CDR1 and CDR2 from the germline V gene are SNHLY and FYNNEI. Between the trimmed V and J ends, which lost 5 bases and 0 bases, there was a span of 11 bases. Sequenced input: peripheral blood. The chain is built from TRBV2 and TRBJ1-3, with D hard to call. The origin of this receptor is an elderly woman with acute or convalescent COVID-19. As DNA, the CDR3 is TGTGCCAGCAGTCCCCGGGGAGGCTCTGGAAACACCATATATTTT. Amino acid sequence: CASSPRGGSGNTIYF.